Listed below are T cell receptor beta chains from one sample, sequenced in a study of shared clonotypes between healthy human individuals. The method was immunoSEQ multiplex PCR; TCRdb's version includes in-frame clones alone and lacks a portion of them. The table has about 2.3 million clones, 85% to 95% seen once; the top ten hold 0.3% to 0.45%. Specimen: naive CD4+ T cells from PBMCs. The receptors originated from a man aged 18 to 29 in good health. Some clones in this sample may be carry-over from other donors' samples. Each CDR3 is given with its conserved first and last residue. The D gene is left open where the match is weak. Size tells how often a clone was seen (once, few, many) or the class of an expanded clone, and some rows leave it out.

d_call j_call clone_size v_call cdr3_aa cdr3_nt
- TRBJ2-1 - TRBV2 CASTLTDNEQFF TGTGCCAGCACCTTAACCGACAATGAGCAGTTCTTC
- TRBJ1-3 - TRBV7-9 CASSATGAYSGNTIYF TGTGCCAGCAGCGCAACCGGGGCTTACTCTGGAAACACCATATATTTT
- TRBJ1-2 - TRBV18 CASSPPSKGNYGYTF TGTGCCAGCTCACCACCGAGTAAAGGGAACTATGGCTACACCTTC
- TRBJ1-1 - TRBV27 CASSFSRERTEAFF TGTGCCAGCAGTTTTTCCAGGGAACGCACTGAAGCTTTCTTT
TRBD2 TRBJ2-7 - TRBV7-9 CASRPPGTSGMAYEQYF TGTGCCAGCAGACCCCCCGGGACTAGCGGGATGGCCTACGAGCAGTACTTC
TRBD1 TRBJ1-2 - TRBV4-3 CASSQPGQGAGGYTF TGCGCCAGCAGCCAACCGGGACAGGGGGCTGGGGGCTACACCTTC
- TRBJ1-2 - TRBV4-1 CASSQVGTRPYGYTF TGCGCCAGCAGCCAAGTCGGGACAAGACCCTATGGCTACACCTTC
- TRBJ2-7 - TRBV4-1 CASSQVAQGGFYEQYF TGCGCCAGCAGCCAAGTGGCGCAGGGCGGATTCTACGAGCAGTACTTC
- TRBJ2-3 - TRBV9 CASSAQVTSDTQYF TGTGCCAGCAGCGCTCAAGTTACCTCAGATACGCAGTATTTT
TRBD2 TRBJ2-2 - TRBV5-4 CASRPSSGRVGELFF TGTGCCAGCAGACCTTCTAGCGGGAGGGTTGGGGAGCTGTTTTTT
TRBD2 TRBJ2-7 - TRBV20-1 CSARAGVEQYF TGCAGTGCCCGAGCGGGGGTCGAGCAGTACTTC
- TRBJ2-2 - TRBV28 CASSLAGLNTGELFF TGTGCCAGCAGTTTAGCAGGTTTGAACACCGGGGAGCTGTTTTTT
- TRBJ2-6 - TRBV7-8 CASSSKVPGANVLTF TGTGCCAGCAGCTCGAAAGTTCCTGGGGCCAACGTCCTGACTTTC
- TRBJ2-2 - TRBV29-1 CSARVNTGELFF TGCAGCGCCCGGGTGAACACCGGGGAGCTGTTTTTT
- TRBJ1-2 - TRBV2 CASTLEYGYTF TGTGCCAGCACCCTGGAGTATGGCTACACCTTC
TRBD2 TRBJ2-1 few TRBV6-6 CASTYQGLAYNEQFF TGTGCCAGCACCTACCAGGGACTAGCCTACAATGAGCAGTTCTTC
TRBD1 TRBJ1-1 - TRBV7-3 CASSPHSSTGLNTEAFF TGTGCCAGCAGCCCACACTCCTCGACAGGGCTGAACACTGAAGCTTTCTTT
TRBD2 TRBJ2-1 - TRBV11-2 CASSLVALAGVDNEQFF TGTGCCAGCAGCTTGGTGGCCCTAGCGGGAGTGGACAATGAGCAGTTCTTC
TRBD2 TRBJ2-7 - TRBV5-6 CASSLGGGSSYEQYF TGTGCCAGCAGCTTGGGCGGGGGAAGCTCCTACGAGCAGTACTTC
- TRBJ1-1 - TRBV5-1 CASNPAAGLNTEAFF TGCGCCAGCAACCCAGCGGCAGGACTGAACACTGAAGCTTTCTTT
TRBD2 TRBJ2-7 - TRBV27 CASSLFRPSGIYEQYF TGTGCCAGCAGTTTATTCCGTCCTAGCGGGATTTACGAGCAGTACTTC
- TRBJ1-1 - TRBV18 CASSPRHGEAFF TGTGCCAGCTCACCTAGACATGGTGAAGCTTTCTTT
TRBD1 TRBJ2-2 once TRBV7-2 CASSSGDRATGELFF TGTGCCAGCAGCTCGGGCGACAGGGCAACCGGGGAGCTGTTTTTT
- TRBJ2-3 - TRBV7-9 CASSLKNGDTQYF TGTGCCAGCAGCTTAAAGAACGGGGATACGCAGTATTTT
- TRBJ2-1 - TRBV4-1 CASSQGVGGVGHNEQFF TGCGCCAGCAGCCAAGGCGTCGGGGGAGTAGGTCACAATGAGCAGTTCTTC
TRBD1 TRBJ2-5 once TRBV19 CASSPLGQGARETQYF TGTGCCAGTAGTCCCCTCGGACAGGGGGCTAGGGAGACCCAGTACTTC
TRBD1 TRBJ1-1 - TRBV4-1 CASSQPGQGAEAFF TGCGCCAGCAGCCAACCGGGACAGGGGGCTGAAGCTTTCTTT
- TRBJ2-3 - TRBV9 CASSPSPRLAPTDTQYF TGTGCCAGCAGCCCCTCGCCCAGGCTAGCCCCCACAGATACGCAGTATTTT
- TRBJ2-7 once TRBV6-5 CASSPDRLRSYEQYF TGTGCCAGCAGCCCCGACAGGCTCAGGTCCTACGAGCAGTACTTC
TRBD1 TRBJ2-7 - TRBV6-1 CATLGQVFYEQYF TGTGCCACCTTGGGACAGGTCTTCTACGAGCAGTACTTC
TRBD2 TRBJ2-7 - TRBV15 CATSRDAGVSYEQYF TGTGCCACCAGCAGAGATGCGGGAGTCTCCTACGAGCAGTACTTC
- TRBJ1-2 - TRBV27 CASSLLGQYHPGYTF TGTGCCAGCAGTTTACTAGGACAGTACCATCCTGGCTACACCTTC
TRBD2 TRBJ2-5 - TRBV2 CASRRGGGGQETQYF TGTGCCAGCAGGAGGGGCGGCGGGGGCCAAGAGACCCAGTACTTC
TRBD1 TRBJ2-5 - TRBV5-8 CASSRRGQGVETQYF TGTGCCAGCAGCCGAAGGGGACAGGGGGTTGAGACCCAGTACTTC
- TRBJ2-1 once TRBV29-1 CSVLRGNPYNEQFF TGCAGCGTGCTGAGGGGGAACCCATACAATGAGCAGTTCTTC
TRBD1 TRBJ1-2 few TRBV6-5 CASLGTAYGYTF TGTGCCAGCCTTGGGACAGCCTATGGCTACACCTTC
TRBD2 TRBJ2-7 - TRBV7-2 CASSLGLAGGQYEQYF TGTGCCAGCAGCTTGGGACTAGCGGGAGGGCAATACGAGCAGTACTTC
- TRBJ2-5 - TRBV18 CASSPLGQSGRETQYF TGTGCCAGCTCACCCCTAGGACAGTCCGGCAGAGAGACCCAGTACTTC
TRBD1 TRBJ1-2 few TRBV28 CASSQQGGYGYTF TGTGCCAGCAGTCAGCAGGGGGGCTATGGCTACACCTTC
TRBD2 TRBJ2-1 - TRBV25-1 CASSASPGLVKNNEQFF TGTGCCAGCAGTGCCTCACCGGGACTAGTTAAGAACAATGAGCAGTTCTTC
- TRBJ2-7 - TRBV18 CASSMDWAAYEQYF TGTGCCAGCTCAATGGACTGGGCGGCCTACGAGCAGTACTTC
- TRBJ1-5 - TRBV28 CASSTTGRGSNQPQHF TGTGCCAGCAGTACCACAGGACGGGGAAGCAATCAGCCCCAGCATTTT
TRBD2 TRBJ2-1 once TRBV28 CASMGPGLAAFSYNEQFF TGTGCCAGCATGGGACCGGGACTAGCGGCTTTTTCCTACAATGAGCAGTTCTTC
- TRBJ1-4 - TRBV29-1 CSVGFAGQSNEKLFF TGCAGCGTTGGGTTCGCGGGACAATCTAATGAAAAACTGTTTTTT
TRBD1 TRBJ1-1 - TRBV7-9 CASAGQGASNTEAFF TGTGCCAGTGCGGGGCAGGGGGCTTCGAACACTGAAGCTTTCTTT
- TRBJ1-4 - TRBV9 CASSEGGGRGTEKLFF TGTGCCAGCAGCGAGGGGGGTGGGCGAGGGACTGAAAAACTGTTTTTT
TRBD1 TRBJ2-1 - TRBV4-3 CASSQEMAGGLDEQFF TGCGCCAGCAGCCAAGAAATGGCAGGGGGCTTGGATGAGCAGTTCTTC
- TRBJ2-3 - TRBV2 CASSDGQWGTDTQYF TGTGCCAGCAGTGATGGGCAATGGGGCACAGATACGCAGTATTTT
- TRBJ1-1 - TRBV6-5 CASSERTENTEAFF TGTGCCAGCAGCGAACGGACGGAGAACACTGAAGCTTTCTTT
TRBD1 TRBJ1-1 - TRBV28 CASSLLPGQGNTEAFF TGTGCCAGCAGTCTACTTCCGGGACAGGGGAACACTGAAGCTTTCTTT